A selection of T cell receptor beta chains follows, all from one sample in a study of chemoradiotherapy in HPV16-positive cancers. Sequencing was performed with immunoSEQ multiplex PCR; in TCRdb, only in-frame clones are kept and a portion is missing. The repertoire has tens of thousands of clones, around nine tenths of them found once; the top ten carry approximately 23%. Source: blood, taken from a patient who underwent chemoradiotherapy. The receptors come from a human donor with HPV-associated anogenital cancer. Each CDR3 is given with its conserved first and last residue. Fields, in order: V gene, D gene, J gene, clone size, CDR3 protein, CDR3 DNA. D genes are given only for firm matches. Clone sizes are given selectively: once, few, many, or a class where the clone is expanded.

v_gene: TRBV9; d_gene: -; j_gene: TRBJ1-3; abundance: -; CDR3aa: CASSVDWGAGNTIYF; CDR3nt: TGTGCCAGCAGCGTAGACTGGGGGGCTGGAAACACCATATATTTT
v_gene: TRBV11-3; d_gene: TRBD2; j_gene: TRBJ2-7; abundance: -; CDR3aa: CASSTSGDYEQYF; CDR3nt: TGTGCCAGCAGCACGAGCGGGGACTACGAGCAGTACTTC
v_gene: TRBV5-1; d_gene: TRBD2; j_gene: TRBJ2-1; abundance: -; CDR3aa: CASSLPLAGGPNEQFF; CDR3nt: TGCGCCAGCAGCTTACCCTTGGCGGGGGGGCCCAATGAGCAGTTCTTC
v_gene: TRBV28; d_gene: -; j_gene: TRBJ2-5; abundance: -; CDR3aa: CASTATRETQYF; CDR3nt: TGTGCCAGCACCGCCACTCGTGAGACCCAGTACTTC
v_gene: TRBV10-3; d_gene: -; j_gene: TRBJ1-4; abundance: -; CDR3aa: CAISEFSPRKGAATNEKLFF; CDR3nt: TGTGCCATCAGTGAGTTCTCACCTCGTAAGGGTGCAGCAACTAATGAAAAACTGTTTTTT
v_gene: TRBV4-3; d_gene: -; j_gene: TRBJ1-5; abundance: -; CDR3aa: CASSQDWGSYSNQPQHF; CDR3nt: TGCGCCAGCAGCCAAGATTGGGGAAGCTATAGCAATCAGCCCCAGCATTTT
v_gene: TRBV7-2; d_gene: -; j_gene: TRBJ1-5; abundance: -; CDR3aa: CASSPGGSSNQPQHF; CDR3nt: TGTGCCAGCAGCCCGGGGGGCAGTAGCAATCAGCCCCAGCATTTT
v_gene: TRBV14; d_gene: -; j_gene: TRBJ2-7; abundance: -; CDR3aa: CASSQEVGWGLSYEQYF; CDR3nt: TGTGCCAGCAGCCAAGAAGTTGGGTGGGGGCTCTCCTACGAGCAGTACTTC
v_gene: TRBV6-1; d_gene: -; j_gene: TRBJ2-3; abundance: once; CDR3aa: CASSEGRTSTDTQYF; CDR3nt: TGTGCCAGCAGTGAGGGCAGGACTAGCACAGATACGCAGTATTTT
v_gene: TRBV7-9; d_gene: -; j_gene: TRBJ2-1; abundance: -; CDR3aa: CASTPSKIEQFF; CDR3nt: TGTGCCAGCACCCCGTCGAAGATTGAGCAGTTCTTC
v_gene: TRBV5-1; d_gene: TRBD1; j_gene: TRBJ2-7; abundance: -; CDR3aa: CASSDRRQGNYEQYF; CDR3nt: TGCGCCAGCAGCGACCGACGACAGGGGAACTACGAGCAGTACTTC
v_gene: TRBV29-1; d_gene: -; j_gene: TRBJ1-1; abundance: -; CDR3aa: CSVMGRIGTEAFF; CDR3nt: TGCAGCGTTATGGGCCGGATTGGAACTGAAGCTTTCTTT
v_gene: TRBV29-1; d_gene: -; j_gene: TRBJ2-1; abundance: -; CDR3aa: CSVGVPFYNEQFF; CDR3nt: TGCAGCGTTGGCGTGCCGTTCTACAATGAGCAGTTCTTC
v_gene: TRBV4-2; d_gene: -; j_gene: TRBJ1-6; abundance: -; CDR3aa: CASSEGKGGRNSPLHF; CDR3nt: TGTGCCAGCAGCGAGGGGAAGGGTGGTAGGAATTCACCCCTCCACTTT
v_gene: TRBV29-1; d_gene: TRBD1; j_gene: TRBJ1-1; abundance: -; CDR3aa: CSVTGALNTEAFF; CDR3nt: TGCAGCGTCACAGGGGCCTTGAACACTGAAGCTTTCTTT
v_gene: TRBV2; d_gene: -; j_gene: TRBJ1-1; abundance: -; CDR3aa: CASLKTGRRNTEAFF; CDR3nt: TGTGCCAGCCTAAAAACCGGCAGAAGGAACACTGAAGCTTTCTTT
v_gene: TRBV19; d_gene: -; j_gene: TRBJ2-2; abundance: -; CDR3aa: CASSAGELFF; CDR3nt: TGTGCCAGTAGTGCGGGGGAGCTGTTTTTT
v_gene: TRBV7-8; d_gene: TRBD2; j_gene: TRBJ2-7; abundance: -; CDR3aa: CASSTGGGDSYEQYF; CDR3nt: TGTGCCAGCAGCACGGGGGGGGGCGACTCCTACGAGCAGTACTTC
v_gene: TRBV28; d_gene: -; j_gene: TRBJ2-7; abundance: once; CDR3aa: CASSSPGPLGASGSYEQYF; CDR3nt: TGTGCCAGCAGCTCCCCGGGACCGTTGGGGGCTAGCGGTTCCTACGAGCAGTACTTC
v_gene: TRBV5-4; d_gene: -; j_gene: TRBJ1-1; abundance: -; CDR3aa: CASSQRQAGWFTEAFF; CDR3nt: TGTGCCAGCAGCCAACGACAGGCAGGGTGGTTCACTGAAGCTTTCTTT
v_gene: TRBV10-3; d_gene: TRBD1; j_gene: TRBJ1-1; abundance: -; CDR3aa: CAIIRQGVPEAFF; CDR3nt: TGTGCCATCATACGACAGGGAGTGCCTGAAGCTTTCTTT
v_gene: TRBV19; d_gene: -; j_gene: TRBJ2-3; abundance: -; CDR3aa: CASSIDLYASRYTDTQYF; CDR3nt: TGTGCCAGTAGTATAGATTTATACGCTAGCAGATACACAGATACGCAGTATTTT
v_gene: TRBV5-1; d_gene: TRBD2; j_gene: TRBJ2-3; abundance: -; CDR3aa: CASSVSSGRADTQYF; CDR3nt: TGCGCCAGCAGCGTTTCTAGCGGGAGGGCAGATACGCAGTATTTT
v_gene: TRBV7-9; d_gene: -; j_gene: TRBJ2-2; abundance: few; CDR3aa: CASSPSNTGELFF; CDR3nt: TGTGCCAGCAGCCCCTCGAACACCGGGGAGCTGTTTTTT
v_gene: TRBV29-1; d_gene: TRBD2; j_gene: TRBJ2-1; abundance: -; CDR3aa: CSVATSASYNEQFF; CDR3nt: TGCAGCGTTGCGACTAGCGCATCCTACAATGAGCAGTTCTTC
v_gene: TRBV4-2; d_gene: -; j_gene: TRBJ2-3; abundance: -; CDR3aa: CASSQGGAPPDTQYF; CDR3nt: TGTGCCAGCAGCCAAGGCGGAGCTCCCCCAGATACGCAGTATTTT
v_gene: TRBV6-5; d_gene: -; j_gene: TRBJ2-7; abundance: few; CDR3aa: CASSMGPGDSYEQYF; CDR3nt: TGTGCCAGCAGTATGGGACCGGGGGACTCCTACGAGCAGTACTTC
v_gene: TRBV6-6; d_gene: -; j_gene: TRBJ2-2; abundance: once; CDR3aa: CASSTRQSAGELFF; CDR3nt: TGTGCCAGCAGTACCAGACAGTCAGCCGGGGAGCTGTTTTTT
v_gene: TRBV6-5; d_gene: TRBD1; j_gene: TRBJ1-2; abundance: -; CDR3aa: CASSYGDRGFGYTF; CDR3nt: TGTGCCAGCAGTTACGGGGACAGGGGGTTTGGCTACACCTTC
v_gene: TRBV28; d_gene: -; j_gene: TRBJ2-7; abundance: -; CDR3aa: CASSPNWGDGGTYEQYF; CDR3nt: TGTGCCAGCAGTCCAAATTGGGGGGACGGTGGGACCTACGAGCAGTACTTC
v_gene: TRBV7-9; d_gene: -; j_gene: TRBJ1-2; abundance: -; CDR3aa: CASRSGPNGYTF; CDR3nt: TGTGCCAGCAGATCGGGGCCTAATGGCTACACCTTC
v_gene: TRBV5-1; d_gene: -; j_gene: TRBJ2-2; abundance: -; CDR3aa: CASGVTGELFF; CDR3nt: TGCGCCAGCGGAGTCACCGGGGAGCTGTTTTTT
v_gene: TRBV30; d_gene: -; j_gene: TRBJ1-1; abundance: -; CDR3aa: CAWSARQMNTEAFF; CDR3nt: TGTGCCTGGAGCGCACGACAAATGAACACTGAAGCTTTCTTT